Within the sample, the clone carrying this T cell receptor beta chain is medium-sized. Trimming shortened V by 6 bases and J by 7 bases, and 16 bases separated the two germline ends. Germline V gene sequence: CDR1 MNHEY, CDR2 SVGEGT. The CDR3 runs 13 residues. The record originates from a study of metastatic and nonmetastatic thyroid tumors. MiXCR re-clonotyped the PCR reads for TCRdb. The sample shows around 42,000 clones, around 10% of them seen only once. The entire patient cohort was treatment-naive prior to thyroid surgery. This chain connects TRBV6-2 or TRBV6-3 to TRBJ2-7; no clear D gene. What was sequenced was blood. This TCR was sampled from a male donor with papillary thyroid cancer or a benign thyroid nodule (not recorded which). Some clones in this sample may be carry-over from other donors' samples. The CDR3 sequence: CASSHRLGGEQYF. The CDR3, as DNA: TGTGCCAGCAGCCACAGACTTGGTGGAGAGCAGTACTTC.